The 11 T cell receptor beta chains given below trace back to one sample, sequenced in a study of CD8 T cells in Susac syndrome. Random hexamers were used to reverse transcribe an amount of about 0.45 to 1 ug RNA. TCRdb analysed the immunoSEQ multiplex PCR reads with MiXCR anew, one entry per CDR3 protein. This table has around 190,000 distinct CDR3 sequences, 85% to 95% appearing once. The sample comprised CD8+ T cells from PBMCs. Receptor source: a human donor with multiple sclerosis.

The chain links TRBV6-5 to TRBJ1-4, with D uncertain. Trimming stripped 6 bases from V and 0 bases from J, with 8 bases between. The CDR3 totals 14 residues. Germline CDR1 and CDR2: MNHEY and SVGAGI. CDR3 DNA sequence: TGTGCCAGCAGGAAATTTGCAACTAATGAAAAACTGTTTTTT. Its protein is CASRKFATNEKLFF.

The rearrangement uses TRBV7-3 and TRBJ2-1, with TRBD2 as a possible D gene (6 bases). This CDR3 has 14 residues. CDR1 SGHTA and CDR2 FQGTGA come from the germline V gene. Trimming shortened V by 4 bases and J by 9 bases, and 16 bases separated the two germline ends. The CDR3 sequence is CASSSIAVRGEQFF. The CDR3 coding sequence is TGTGCCAGCAGCTCTATAGCGGTACGGGGTGAGCAGTTCTTC.

The chain joins TRBV7-9 to TRBJ2-1; TRBD2 aligns across 10 bases. Unmatched junction bases numbered 2, after V lost 1 base and J lost 2 bases. The CDR3 loop spans 16 amino acids. The V gene's germline CDR1 is SEHNR and CDR2 FQNEAQ (reference sequence). The CDR3 DNA is TGTGCCAGCAGCTTAGGTCTAGCGGGAGCCTACAATGAGCAGTTCTTC. This sequence encodes CASSLGLAGAYNEQFF. The full variable domain, in which reference TRBV7-9 and TRBJ2-1 provide the parts outside the CDR3, is DTGVSQNPRHKITKRGQNVTFRCDPISEHNRLYWYRQTLGQGPEFLTYFQNEAQLEKSRLLSDRFSAERPKGSFSTLEIQRTEQGDSAMYLCASSLGLAGAYNEQFFGPGTRLTVL.

J is TRBJ2-1 and V is TRBV29-1, with a weak D call TRBD1 (6 bases). CDR3 length: 15 amino acids. Germline-derived CDR1 and CDR2 are SQVTM and ANQGSEA. The V end was cut by 6 bases, the J end by 2 bases, with 17 bases between. The CDR3 reads CSVYPTGDTYNEQFF. CDR3 DNA: TGCAGCGTATACCCGACAGGAGATACCTACAATGAGCAGTTCTTC.

The chain employs TRBV2 and TRBJ1-1; 9 nucleotides align to TRBD1. The ends lost 1 base at V and 11 bases at J; junction bases unmatched: 11. The CDR3 has 15 amino acids. Germline V gene sequence: CDR1 SNHLY, CDR2 FYNNEI. The DNA of the CDR3 is TGTGCCAGCAGTGAAGGGACAGGGGCCCTTGGGCGCGCTTTCTTT. As protein: CASSEGTGALGRAFF.

The V and J genes are TRBV3-1 and TRBJ1-1; D might be TRBD1 (6 bases). The CDR3 has 12 amino acids. CDR1 LGHDT and CDR2 YNNKEL come from the germline V gene (reference sequence). V was cut by 3 bases and J by 6 bases, with 8 bases left in between. The DNA of the CDR3 is TGTGCCAGCAGCCAGCGGACAGCTGAAGCTTTCTTT. Its translation is CASSQRTAEAFF. Full variable domain (remainder filled in from reference TRBV3-1 and TRBJ1-1): DTAVSQTPKYLVTQMGNDKSIKCEQNLGHDTMYWYKQDSKKFLKIMFSYNNKELIINETVPNRFSPKSPDKAHLNLHINSLELGDSAVYFCASSQRTAEAFFGQGTRLTVV.

This chain connects TRBV7-9 to TRBJ1-2; TRBD1 aligns across 10 bases. This CDR3 is 16 amino acids long. V was pared by 4 bases and J by 3 bases, with 8 bases of the junction left unmatched. Germline V lookup: CDR1 SEHNR, CDR2 FQNEAQ (reference sequence). The chain's CDR3 is CASSSLGTGAHYGYTF. CDR3 in DNA: TGTGCCAGCAGCTCCCTTGGGACAGGGGCTCACTATGGCTACACCTTC.

This clonotype was seen a single time. The V and J genes are TRBV4-2 and TRBJ2-3, with 8 bases that match TRBD2. The CDR3 is 19 residues long. Unmatched junction bases numbered 19, after V lost 4 bases and J lost 4 bases. The germline V gene encodes CDR1 LGHNA and CDR2 YNFKEQ. The CDR3 here is CASSPFDPLAGWGADTQYF. For the CDR3, the DNA is TGTGCCAGCAGCCCATTCGACCCTCTAGCGGGCTGGGGCGCAGATACGCAGTATTTT.

This chain connects TRBV20-1 to TRBJ2-1, with D unresolved. Trimming left V 7 bases short and J 3 bases short, with 10 bases between. The CDR3 sequence is 12 residues long. CDR1 and CDR2 from the germline V gene are DFQATT and SNEGSKA (reference sequence). This chain's CDR3 is CSVGSYYNEQFF. CDR3 DNA sequence: TGCAGTGTCGGCTCATACTACAATGAGCAGTTCTTC.

This clonotype has just one count. This sequence joins TRBV11-2 and TRBJ2-3; no clear D. CDR3 length: 12 amino acids. Trimming shortened V by 3 bases and J by 6 bases, and 7 bases separated the two germline ends. The germline CDR1 and CDR2 sequences are SGHAT and FQNNGV. CDR3 sequence: CASSLWVDTQYF. The CDR3 nucleotides read TGTGCCAGCAGCTTGTGGGTGGATACGCAGTATTTT.

The chain links TRBV4-2 to TRBJ1-5; D unresolved. Germline lookup yields CDR1 LGHNA and CDR2 YNFKEQ. The CDR3 runs 14 residues. Trimming took off 0 bases at V and 4 bases at J, with 7 bases between the two ends. The CDR3 spells CASSQDGGNQPQHF. In DNA, the CDR3 is TGTGCCAGCAGCCAAGATGGAGGGAATCAGCCCCAGCATTTT.